There are a few counts of the clone carrying this T cell receptor (beta chain). This record belongs to a study of CD8+ T cells in alopecia areata. Study overall: After 6 to 18 months of tofacitinib, follow-up continued 6 months off drug. Affected scalp percentage set treated patients' severity scores.

This sample's treatment: oral pan-JAK inhibitor, 5-10 mg twice daily. The germline V and J ends were trimmed by 0 bases and 6 bases, with 10 bases remaining between them. This CDR3 comprises 14 residues. Germline CDR1 SGHRS, CDR2 YFSETQ. RNA, once extracted, was reverse transcribed into cDNA for use as the sequencing template. The repertoire was sequenced with immunoSEQ multiplex PCR; TCRdb's copy has only in-frame clones and lacks some. The sample has approximately 180,000 clones; roughly 60% are singletons. The genes are TRBV5-1 and TRBJ1-5, with D hard to call. This sequence originates from a human donor with alopecia areata. The source material was CD4+ T cells sorted from blood, sampled around week 47, from a patient treated with tofacitinib. CDR3 region: CASSLGPEGQPQHF. CDR3 DNA: TGCGCCAGCAGCTTGGGACCCGAGGGTCAGCCCCAGCATTTT.